This T cell receptor (beta chain) was identified in a study of T cells in Graves' hyperthyroidism and ophthalmopathy. What was amplified from RNA transcripts were TCR beta CDR3 regions. Researchers ran a first-round RT-PCR on the TCR CDR3 using the HTBI primer set. TCRdb reprocessed the multiplex PCR reads with MiXCR, giving one entry per CDR3 protein. The sample lists 500,000 to 750,000 distinct CDR3 sequences, 40% to 55% occurring once. From germline, CDR1 is SNHLY and CDR2 FYNNEI. CDR3 length: 15 amino acids. Between the trimmed V and J ends, which lost 6 bases and 6 bases, there was a span of 21 bases.

This chain joins TRBV2 and TRBJ2-7; the D call may be TRBD1 or TRBD2 (7 bases each). The TCR was taken from a woman between 18 and 30 years old with Graves' hyperthyroidism. The sequencing sample was made of peripheral blood or thyroid tissue (not recorded which). The DNA of the CDR3 is TGTGCCAGCAGGAAGGGGGGGACAGCGCCTGGCGAGCAGTACTTC. Residues: CASRKGGTAPGEQYF.